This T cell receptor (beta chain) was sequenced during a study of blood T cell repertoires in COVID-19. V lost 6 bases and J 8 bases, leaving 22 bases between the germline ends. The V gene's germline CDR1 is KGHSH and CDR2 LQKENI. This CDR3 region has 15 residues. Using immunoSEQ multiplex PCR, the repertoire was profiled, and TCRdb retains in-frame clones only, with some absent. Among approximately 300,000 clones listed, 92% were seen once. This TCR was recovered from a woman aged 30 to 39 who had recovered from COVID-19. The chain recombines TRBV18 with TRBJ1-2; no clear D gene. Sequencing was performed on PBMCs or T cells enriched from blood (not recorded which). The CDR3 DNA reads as TGTGCCAGCTCTCAACAGACCGGCCGAGATAGGGGCTACACCTTC. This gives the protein CASSQQTGRDRGYTF.